This TCR beta chain was documented in a study of regulatory T cells in long-lasting Graves disease. Overall study context: Antithyroid drugs had been taken under 3 months by newly diagnosed Graves' patients. Notes on the study in general: Whereas new patients shared about 980 public clonotypes, persistent patients shared more, at some 2,700. Gene preferences differed: TRBV28, TRBJ1-2, TRBJ2-5 in persistent cases.

This clonotype has at least ten counts. Its antigen is unknown. Time point specified: newly diagnosed GD, antithyroid drugs for less than 3 months. The TCR library was made from RNA extracted from PBMCs. This CDR3 has 15 amino acids. Germline CDR1 is SEHNR and CDR2 is FQNEAQ (reference sequence). The J segment lost 3 bases and the V segment lost 5 bases, leaving 8 bases of the junction unmatched. The TCR beta library used iRepertoire HTBI primers with Arm-PCR amplification of CDR3. A single record per CDR3 protein comes from TCRdb applying MiXCR to the multiplex PCR reads. The sample includes roughly 530,000 distinct CDR3 sequences, 15% to 20% of them seen just once. These data also formed part of another study, on T cells in Graves' hyperthyroidism and ophthalmopathy.

This sequence was found in a woman aged 35-60 years with Graves disease. The chain combines TRBV7-9 with TRBJ1-1, with TRBD1 identical over 8 bases. The sequences come from peripheral blood mononuclear cells (PBMCs), collected at new diagnosis, from a patient treated with antithyroid drugs. Here the CDR3 reads CASSPSAGGHTEAFF. For the CDR3, the DNA is TGTGCCAGCAGCCCCTCCGCAGGGGGCCACACTGAAGCTTTCTTT.